This section outlines one T cell receptor beta chain sequence together with its context. The sample is drawn from a study of CD8+ T cells in alopecia areata. In each case, RNA was isolated and then reverse transcribed into cDNA as the sequencing template. Generated by immunoSEQ multiplex PCR, the TCRdb table keeps only in-frame clones and is missing some. The repertoire consists of about 180,000 clones, with around 71% occurring once and the leading ten covering roughly 11%. CDR3 length: 15 residues. Trimming took off 5 bases at V and 5 bases at J, with 17 bases between the two ends. Germline V CDR1 and CDR2: SEHNR, FQNEAQ (reference sequence).

This TCR was sampled from a human donor with alopecia areata. The rearrangement links TRBV7-9 to TRBJ2-3, with D possibly matching TRBD2 (6 bases). The sample in question was CD8+ T cells sorted from blood, obtained at week 0. CDR3 DNA: TGTGCCAGCAGCCCAACCGGGGGAGCGTTAGATACGCAGTATTTT. Encoded protein: CASSPTGGALDTQYF.